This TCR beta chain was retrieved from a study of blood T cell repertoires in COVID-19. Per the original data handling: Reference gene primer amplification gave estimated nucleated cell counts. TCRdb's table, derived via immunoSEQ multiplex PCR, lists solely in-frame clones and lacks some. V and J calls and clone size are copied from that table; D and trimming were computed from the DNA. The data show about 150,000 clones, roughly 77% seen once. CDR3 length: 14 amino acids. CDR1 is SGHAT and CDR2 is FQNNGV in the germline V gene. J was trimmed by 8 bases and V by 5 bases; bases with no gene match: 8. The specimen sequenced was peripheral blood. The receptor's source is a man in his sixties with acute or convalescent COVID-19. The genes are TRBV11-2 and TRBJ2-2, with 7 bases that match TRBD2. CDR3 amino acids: CASSLGTIGGELFF. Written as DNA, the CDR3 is TGTGCCAGCAGCCTAGGGACTATCGGAGGGGAGCTGTTTTTT. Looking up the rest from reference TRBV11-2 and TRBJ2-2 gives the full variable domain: EAGVAQSPRYKIIEKRQSVAFWCNPISGHATLYWYQQILGQGPKLLIQFQNNGVVDDSQLPKDRFSAERLKGVDSTLKIQPAKLEDSAVYLCASSLGTIGGELFFGEGSRLTVL.